Presented here are 28 T cell receptor beta chains from one specimen sequenced in a study of CD8+CD57+ T cells in acquired aplastic anemia. TCR beta VDJ combinations and CDR3 sequences were profiled from genomic DNA. A single record per CDR3 protein comes from TCRdb applying MiXCR to the reads. The table has some 280,000 distinct CDR3 sequences, approximately 57% seen once; the top ten hold less than 9.5%. Sequenced material: sorted CD4+, CD8+, or CD8+CD57+ T cells (not recorded which) from PBMCs. Receptors originate from a human donor with severe aplastic anemia or a healthy control (not recorded which).

The V gene is TRBV2, the J gene TRBJ1-2, with 7 positions matching TRBD1. CDR3 length equals 15 residues. With 1 base clipped from V and 8 bases from J, the junction kept 10 bases outside the gene matches. The V gene's germline CDR1 is SNHLY and CDR2 FYNNEI. Written as DNA, the CDR3 is TGTGCCAGCAGTGAAGATACACAGGGGAATGAGGGCTACACCTTC. Translating gives CASSEDTQGNEGYTF.

The chain employs TRBV7-3 and TRBJ1-2; no definite D call. Germline lookup yields CDR1 SGHTA and CDR2 FQGTGA. This CDR3 spans 12 amino acids. The V and J ends lost 5 bases and 4 bases respectively, with 8 bases between them. The CDR3 nucleotides are TGTGCCAGCAGCCAAACCTCCTATGGCTACACCTTC. It codes for CASSQTSYGYTF.

This clonotype was seen only a few times. The V gene is TRBV2, the J gene TRBJ1-2; 9 bases align to TRBD1. Germline V gene data show CDR1 as SNHLY and CDR2 as FYNNEI. Trimming cost V 10 bases and J 7 bases; bases outside gene matches: 4. This CDR3 is 11 amino acids long. CDR3 in DNA: TGTGCCACTACAGGGGGCGGTGGCTACACCTTC. It is translated as CATTGGGGYTF.

This sequence joins TRBV4-2 and TRBJ2-1; the match to TRBD1 covers 9 bases. CDR1 is LGHNA, CDR2 YNFKEQ, per germline. The CDR3 consists of 15 residues. With V trimmed by 1 base and J by 7 bases, 5 bases remained unmatched. CDR3 nucleotide sequence: TGTGCCAGCAGCCAAGGGACAGGGGCTGGGAATGAGCAGTTCTTC. This codes for CASSQGTGAGNEQFF.

There are many counts of this clonotype. This chain connects TRBV2 to TRBJ1-6, with D possibly matching TRBD1 (5 bases). The CDR3 contains 13 residues. Germline V gives CDR1 SNHLY, CDR2 FYNNEI. Between the trimmed V and J ends, which lost 9 bases and 7 bases, there was a span of 13 bases. The DNA of the CDR3 is TGTGCCAGTGGATTCCAGGGAAATTCACCCCTCCACTTT. Protein product: CASGFQGNSPLHF.

This rearrangement joins TRBV20-1 to TRBJ2-5; the match to TRBD1 covers 11 bases. This CDR3 region has 15 residues. V dropped 0 bases and J dropped 4; count of bases not matched to a gene: 4. CDR1 DFQATT and CDR2 SNEGSKA come from the germline V gene (reference sequence). The chain's CDR3 is CSARDPGTGGETQYF. Here the CDR3 DNA reads TGCAGTGCTAGAGATCCCGGGACAGGGGGAGAGACCCAGTACTTC.

V gene TRBV7-8 combines with J gene TRBJ1-3; D uncertain. The V gene lost 5 bases and the J gene lost 1 base, with 12 bases spanning the gap. Germline V gives CDR1 SGHVS, CDR2 FQNEAQ. This CDR3 has 15 amino acids. The DNA for the CDR3 is TGTGCCAGCAGCAGATACGAAGGGTCTGGAAACACCATATATTTT. Protein product: CASSRYEGSGNTIYF.

The V and J genes are TRBV18 and TRBJ1-1; no clear D gene. The CDR3 consists of 16 residues. From germline, CDR1 is KGHSH and CDR2 LQKENI. Trimming shortened V by 6 bases and J by 4 bases, and 21 bases separated the two germline ends. CDR3 DNA: TGTGCCAGCTCCCCTTCGAGACGCGCCGAGAGCACTGAAGCTTTCTTT. Translated: CASSPSRRAESTEAFF.

The chain employs TRBV15 and TRBJ2-5; D possibly corresponds to TRBD2 (6 bases). The V and J ends lost 2 bases and 3 bases respectively, with 19 bases between them. From germline, CDR1 is LNHNV and CDR2 YYDKDF (reference sequence). CDR3 size: 17 residues. The CDR3: CATSRSPKRWGEETQYF. The CDR3, as DNA: TGTGCCACCAGCAGATCCCCGAAGAGGTGGGGGGAAGAGACCCAGTACTTC.

The V and J genes are TRBV5-1 and TRBJ2-1, with TRBD2 as a possible D gene (6 bases). This CDR3 comprises 13 residues. The V and J ends lost 1 base and 8 bases respectively, with 10 bases between them. From germline, CDR1 is SGHRS and CDR2 YFSETQ. The CDR3 loop is CASSLTSNDEQFF. DNA of the CDR3: TGCGCCAGCAGCTTGACTAGCAACGATGAGCAGTTCTTC.

The chain links TRBV4-1 to TRBJ2-1; TRBD2 matches at 9 bases. Germline lookup yields CDR1 MGHRA and CDR2 YSYEKL. The CDR3 is 16 amino acids. The V segment lost 4 bases and the J segment 0 bases; nucleotides outside the gene matches: 4. CDR3 in DNA: TGCGCCAGCAGCCCTAAACTAGCGGGCTCCTACAATGAGCAGTTCTTC. As protein: CASSPKLAGSYNEQFF.

V gene TRBV2 combines with J gene TRBJ1-1; TRBD1 might be the D (6 bases). V was shortened by 6 bases and J by 2 bases, with 16 bases between the two germline ends. CDR1 is SNHLY, CDR2 FYNNEI, per germline. This CDR3 comprises 15 residues. The CDR3 coding sequence is TGTGCCAGCAGGGGTTCCGGGACATCAAACACTGAAGCTTTCTTT. This codes for CASRGSGTSNTEAFF.

This clonotype showed up many times. V is TRBV4-2 and J is TRBJ2-3; 7 bases are shared with TRBD2. Looked up from germline, CDR1 is LGHNA and CDR2 is YNFKEQ. The CDR3 is 16 residues long. V was clipped by 1 base and J by 5 bases; unmatched bases: 9. CDR3 sequence (DNA): TGTGCCAGCAGCCAAGTGATAAGCGGGGACCAAGATACGCAGTATTTT. Its protein is CASSQVISGDQDTQYF.

This clonotype came up a few times. The V gene is TRBV30, the J gene TRBJ1-2; tentative D call: TRBD1 (5 bases). Trimming shortened V by 1 base and J by 7 bases, and 16 bases separated the two germline ends. The CDR3 runs to 14 residues. The V gene's germline CDR1 is GTSNPN and CDR2 SVGIG (reference sequence). CDR3 bases: TGTGCCTGGAGTGACACCCCAGGGATGGGTGGCTACACCTTC. Its translation is CAWSDTPGMGGYTF.

This clonotype was seen ten or more times. The V call is TRBV7-8, the J call TRBJ1-3, with no clear D. Looked up from germline, CDR1 is SGHVS and CDR2 is FQNEAQ. This CDR3 is built from 13 residues. V was clipped by 5 bases and J by 0 bases, with 5 bases between them. DNA for the CDR3: TGTGCCAGCAGCCAGAGCTCTGGAAACACCATATATTTT. Amino acids: CASSQSSGNTIYF.

V and J are TRBV19 and TRBJ1-2; D perhaps matches TRBD1 (6 bases). Trimming left V 7 bases short and J 4 bases short, with 13 bases between. Germline CDR1 is LNHDA and CDR2 is SQIVND (reference sequence). This CDR3 comprises 13 residues. The CDR3 sequence is CASIGTGTYGYTF. The CDR3 nucleotides are TGTGCCAGTATAGGAACAGGGACCTATGGCTACACCTTC. Complete variable domain (other parts from reference TRBV19 and TRBJ1-2): DGGITQSPKYLFRKEGQNVTLSCEQNLNHDAMYWYRQDPGQGLRLIYYSQIVNDFQKGDIAEGYSVSREKKESFPLTVTSAQKNPTAFYLCASIGTGTYGYTFGSGTRLTVV.

This clonotype was counted only a few times. J is TRBJ1-1 and V is TRBV18, with TRBD1 matching 10 bases. CDR1 KGHSH and CDR2 LQKENI come from the germline V gene. CDR3 size: 17 residues. V lost 3 bases to trimming and J lost 5 bases; unmatched junction nucleotides: 12. The CDR3 nucleotides are TGTGCCAGCTCACCTGGGATTAGGACAGGGGGACGGACTGAAGCTTTCTTT. Translating it yields CASSPGIRTGGRTEAFF.

This clonotype was picked up many times. The chain employs TRBV20-1 and TRBJ2-3; D call uncertain. Germline V lookup: CDR1 DFQATT, CDR2 SNEGSKA (reference sequence). CDR3 length: 13 residues. The V end lost 3 bases, the J end lost 3 bases, and 10 bases lay between the germline ends. CDR3 loop: CSASQQETDTQYF. As DNA, the CDR3 is TGCAGTGCTAGTCAGCAGGAAACAGATACGCAGTATTTT.

This chain uses TRBV20-1 with TRBJ2-1; D gene ambiguous. CDR1 and CDR2 (germline): DFQATT, SNEGSKA (reference sequence). V shed 1 base and J shed 7 bases, with 11 bases lying between them. This CDR3 region has 13 residues. This CDR3 is CSARVEPSNEQFF. The CDR3 coding sequence is TGCAGTGCTAGAGTAGAACCCTCAAATGAGCAGTTCTTC.

This chain links TRBV20-1 with TRBJ2-7; no firm D call. V lost 0 bases and J 6 bases, leaving 18 bases between the germline ends. Germline CDR1 DFQATT, CDR2 SNEGSKA (reference sequence). The CDR3 extends over 15 amino acids. The CDR3 loop is CSARDIQTQTSEQYF. CDR3 DNA: TGCAGTGCTAGAGATATTCAGACCCAAACTTCCGAGCAGTACTTC.

This clonotype was counted a few times. The V call is TRBV7-3, the J call TRBJ2-7; the D is unclear. Germline values: CDR1 SGHTA, CDR2 FQGTGA. Deletions cut 2 bases from V and 2 bases from J, with 7 bases between. The CDR3 sequence is 13 residues long. As DNA, the CDR3 is TGTGCCAGCAGCTTACGGAATCCCTACGAGCAGTACTTC. Amino acid sequence: CASSLRNPYEQYF.

V gene TRBV20-1 combines with J gene TRBJ2-2; D is unresolved. This CDR3 is built from 9 residues. Trimming pared 4 bases from V and 7 bases from J, leaving 1 base between. Germline V gene lookup returns CDR1 DFQATT and CDR2 SNEGSKA (reference sequence). CDR3 region: CSANGELFF. The CDR3 coding sequence is TGCAGTGCTAACGGGGAGCTGTTTTTT.

The J gene is TRBJ2-7, the V gene TRBV7-3; D may be TRBD2 (6 bases). Germline V gene data show CDR1 as SGHTA and CDR2 as FQGTGA. The length of the CDR3 is 13 residues. V dropped 4 bases and J dropped 6 bases, with 13 bases sitting between them. CDR3 amino acids: CASSSARGTEQYF. CDR3 in DNA: TGTGCCAGCAGCTCGGCCCGGGGGACCGAGCAGTACTTC.

The chain links TRBV19 to TRBJ2-7; 13 bases are shared with TRBD2. V shed 5 bases and J 1 base; nucleotides not matched to a gene: 29. Germline CDR1 LNHDA, CDR2 SQIVND (reference sequence). The CDR3 spans 24 residues. In DNA, the CDR3 is TGTGCCAGTAGTTCCCCTTCCGGGACTAGCGGGGCGACGACAGATCGATCCTTTTCCTACGAGCAGTACTTC. Translation gives CASSSPSGTSGATTDRSFSYEQYF.

CDR3 loop: CASRRGQAQETQYF. Here the CDR3 DNA reads TGTGCCAGCAGGAGGGGGCAGGCCCAAGAGACCCAGTACTTC. The chain joins TRBV2 to TRBJ2-5; 7 bases fit TRBD1. V trimming: 6 bases; J trimming: 1 base; junction bases outside the gene matches: 5. The CDR3 contains 14 residues. Germline V lookup: CDR1 SNHLY, CDR2 FYNNEI.

The CDR3 region is CASSPPRMMNTEAFF. In nucleotides, the CDR3 is TGTGCCAGCAGCCCGCCACGGATGATGAACACTGAAGCTTTCTTT. The chain joins TRBV5-6 to TRBJ1-1; D gene uncertain. Trimming pared 4 bases from V and 0 bases from J, leaving 13 bases between. CDR1 is SGHDT and CDR2 is YYEEEE in the germline V gene. The CDR3 runs to 15 residues.

This clonotype was detected a few times. The chain's CDR3 is CASSYDPQFF. CDR3 DNA: TGTGCCAGCAGTTACGACCCGCAGTTCTTC. The chain uses TRBV6-6 and TRBJ2-1; no reliable D call. CDR3 length equals 10 residues. The germline gives CDR1 MNHNY, CDR2 SVGAGI (reference sequence). Trimming took 2 bases from V and 12 from J, leaving 5 bases between them.

This clonotype was detected ten times or more. In DNA form, the CDR3 reads TGTGCCAGCAGCTCCTCCCCGGGCGGTGTAACCAAAAACATTCAGTACTTC. It codes for CASSSSPGGVTKNIQYF. This rearrangement joins TRBV2 to TRBJ2-4; D ambiguous. This CDR3 has 17 amino acids. Trimming stripped 6 bases from V and 2 bases from J, with 20 bases between. From germline, CDR1 is SNHLY and CDR2 FYNNEI.